This TCR beta chain derives from a study of OX40 agonist ivuxolimab in advanced cancers. The repertoire was sequenced with immunoSEQ multiplex PCR; TCRdb's copy has only in-frame clones and lacks some. The sample includes approximately 76,000 clones, 86% seen only once; the top ten take approximately 0.72%. V lost 5 bases to trimming and J lost 11 bases; unmatched junction nucleotides: 11. This CDR3 comprises 14 residues. Germline V gene sequence: CDR1 SGHTA, CDR2 FQGNSA. Study-wide points: Blood T cells, both CD4+ and CD8+, expanded clonally by week 6 at 0.1 to 3.0 mg/kg.

Comment on this clone: The antigen remains undetermined.

The chain combines TRBV7-2 with TRBJ2-5; 10 bases line up with TRBD1. The sample in question was CD4+ or CD8+ T cells sorted from blood, obtained in a trial of the OX40 agonist ivuxolimab. The clonotype comes from an adult with an advanced solid tumor such as melanoma, head and neck, liver or kidney cancer. The CDR3 loop reads CASSTRQGAGEQYF. Written as DNA, the CDR3 is TGTGCCAGCAGCACTCGACAGGGGGCTGGAGAGCAGTACTTC.